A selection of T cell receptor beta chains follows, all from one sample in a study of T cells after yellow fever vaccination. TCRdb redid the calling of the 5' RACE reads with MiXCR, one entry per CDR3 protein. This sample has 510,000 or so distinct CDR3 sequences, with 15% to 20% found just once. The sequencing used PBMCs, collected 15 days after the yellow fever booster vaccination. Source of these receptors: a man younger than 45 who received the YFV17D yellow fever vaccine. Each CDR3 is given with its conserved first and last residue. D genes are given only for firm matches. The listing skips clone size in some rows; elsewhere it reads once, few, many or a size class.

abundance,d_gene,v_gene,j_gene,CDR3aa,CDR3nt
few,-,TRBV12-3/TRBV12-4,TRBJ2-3,CASSFRRDDTQYF,TGTGCCAGCAGTTTTAGGAGGGATGATACGCAGTATTTT
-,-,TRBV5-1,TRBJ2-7,CASSLLGQTYEQYF,TGCGCCAGCAGCCTGCTCGGACAGACCTACGAGCAGTACTTC
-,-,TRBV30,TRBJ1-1,CAWRRGARNTEAFF,TGTGCCTGGAGGCGAGGGGCTAGAAACACTGAAGCTTTCTTT
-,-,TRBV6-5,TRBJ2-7,CASSYSRFREQYF,TGTGCCAGCAGTTACTCGAGGTTTCGGGAGCAGTACTTC
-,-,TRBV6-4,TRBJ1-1,CASSVLQGKSEAFF,TGTGCCAGCAGTGTACTACAGGGTAAGAGTGAAGCTTTCTTT
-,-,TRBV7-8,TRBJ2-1,CASSSPLLGAGSSYNEQFF,TGTGCCAGCAGCTCCCCTCTACTCGGCGCGGGGAGCTCCTACAATGAGCAGTTCTTC
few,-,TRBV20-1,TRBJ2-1,CSASPETNEQFF,TGCAGTGCTAGCCCTGAGACTAATGAGCAGTTCTTC
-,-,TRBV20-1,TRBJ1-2,CSARVRTASNYGYTF,TGCAGTGCTAGAGTCAGGACAGCCTCTAACTATGGCTACACCTTC
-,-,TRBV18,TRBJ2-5,CASSPPSMETQYF,TGTGCCAGCTCTCCCCCGTCGATGGAGACCCAGTACTTC
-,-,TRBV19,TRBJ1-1,CASSDLLNTEAFF,TGTGCCAGTAGCGACCTATTGAACACTGAAGCTTTCTTT
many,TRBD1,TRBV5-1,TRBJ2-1,CASSLGRTGFIDEQFF,TGCGCCAGCAGCTTGGGTAGGACAGGGTTTATCGATGAGCAGTTCTTC
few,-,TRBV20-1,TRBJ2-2,CSAGDLKPGELFF,TGCAGTGCGGGGGACTTAAAACCCGGGGAGCTGTTTTTT
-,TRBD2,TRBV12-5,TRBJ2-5,CASGLGTSGSGLRRRETQYF,TGTGCTAGTGGTTTGGGGACTAGCGGGAGCGGCTTAAGGCGGCGAGAGACCCAGTACTTC
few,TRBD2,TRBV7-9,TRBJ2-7,CASRTLAGEEQYF,TGTGCCAGCAGAACCCTAGCGGGAGAGGAGCAGTACTTC
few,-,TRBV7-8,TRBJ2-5,CASSLEGTETQYF,TGTGCCAGCAGCTTAGAGGGGACGGAGACCCAGTACTTC
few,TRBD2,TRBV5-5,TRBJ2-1,CASSLPTSGSYNEQFF,TGTGCCAGCAGCCTCCCGACTAGCGGCTCCTACAATGAGCAGTTCTTC
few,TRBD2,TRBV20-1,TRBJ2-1,CSAKSISGSKSSYNEQFF,TGCAGTGCTAAATCTATTAGCGGGAGCAAGAGCTCCTACAATGAGCAGTTCTTC
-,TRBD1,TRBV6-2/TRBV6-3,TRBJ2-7,CASSFLWTGEGYEQYF,TGTGCCAGCAGTTTTCTCTGGACAGGGGAAGGCTACGAGCAGTACTTC
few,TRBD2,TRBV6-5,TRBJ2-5,CASSRAGAPQETQYF,TGTGCCAGCAGTAGGGCGGGAGCCCCCCAAGAGACCCAGTACTTC
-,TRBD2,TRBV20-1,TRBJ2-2,CSARAGGPGPGELFF,TGCAGTGCTAGAGCGGGAGGGCCCGGTCCCGGGGAGCTGTTTTTT
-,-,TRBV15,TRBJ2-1,CATSRDGGTEQFF,TGTGCCACCAGCAGAGACGGGGGAACTGAGCAGTTCTTC
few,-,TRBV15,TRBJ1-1,CATSRGLGGGTEAFF,TGTGCCACCAGCAGAGGGCTGGGAGGGGGCACTGAAGCTTTCTTT
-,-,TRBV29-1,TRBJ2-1,CSVDGVISSYNEQFF,TGCAGCGTTGACGGGGTAATAAGCTCCTACAATGAGCAGTTCTTC
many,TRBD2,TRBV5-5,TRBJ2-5,CASSLPLSSGSGETQYF,TGTGCCAGCAGCTTGCCGTTGAGTAGCGGGAGCGGAGAGACCCAGTACTTC
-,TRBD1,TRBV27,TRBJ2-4,CASSLYRGVAKNIQYF,TGTGCCAGCAGTTTATACAGGGGGGTAGCCAAAAACATTCAGTACTTC
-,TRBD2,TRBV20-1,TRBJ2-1,CKPEMGTSGGEQFF,TGCAAGCCTGAGATGGGGACTAGCGGGGGGGAGCAGTTCTTC